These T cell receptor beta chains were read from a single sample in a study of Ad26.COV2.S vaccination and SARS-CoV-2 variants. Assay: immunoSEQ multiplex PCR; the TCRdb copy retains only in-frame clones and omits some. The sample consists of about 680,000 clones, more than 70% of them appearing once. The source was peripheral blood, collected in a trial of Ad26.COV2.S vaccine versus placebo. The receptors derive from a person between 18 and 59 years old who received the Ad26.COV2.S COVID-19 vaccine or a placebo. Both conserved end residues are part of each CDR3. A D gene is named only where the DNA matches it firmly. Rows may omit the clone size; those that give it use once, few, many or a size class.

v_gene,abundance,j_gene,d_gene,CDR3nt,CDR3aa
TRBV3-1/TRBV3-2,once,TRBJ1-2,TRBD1,TGTGCCAGCAGCCAAGTGCAGGGGGTCCTTTATGGCTACACCTTC,CASSQVQGVLYGYTF
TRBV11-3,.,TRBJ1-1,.,TGTGCCAGCAGCTCTCACATGAACACTGAAGCTTTCTTT,CASSSHMNTEAFF
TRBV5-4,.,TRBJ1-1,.,TGTGCCAGCAGCTTGATGGAGGCCCCTCGAACTGAAGCTTTCTTT,CASSLMEAPRTEAFF
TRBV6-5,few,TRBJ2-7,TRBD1,TGTGCCAGCAGTTACTGGGCAGGGGGCCGGTACGAGCAGTACTTC,CASSYWAGGRYEQYF
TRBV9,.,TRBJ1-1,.,TGTGCCAGCAGCGTAGGGGTCGAGAACACTGAAGCTTTCTTT,CASSVGVENTEAFF
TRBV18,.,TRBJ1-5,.,TGTGCCAGCTCACCAGAAGCAACACGGCGGCCCCAGCATTTT,CASSPEATRRPQHF
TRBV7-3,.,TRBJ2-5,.,TGTGCCAGCAGCGAAGCAGGGCGCCAAGAGACCCAGTACTTC,CASSEAGRQETQYF
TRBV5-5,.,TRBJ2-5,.,TGTGCCAGCAGCTTCCCCAACTCGGCCCAGTACTTC,CASSFPNSAQYF
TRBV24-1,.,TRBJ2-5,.,TGTGCCACCAGTACGTCAGGCCGGGCCCAGTACTTC,CATSTSGRAQYF
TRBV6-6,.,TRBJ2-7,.,TGTGCCAGCAGTTACAGTCAGGGCTCGATGGATCGGTACTTC,CASSYSQGSMDRYF
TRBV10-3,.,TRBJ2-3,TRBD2,TGTGCCATCCGAGGACTAGCGGGAAGCACAGATACGCAGTATTTT,CAIRGLAGSTDTQYF
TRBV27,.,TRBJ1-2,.,TGTGCCAGCAGTTTCGTCCCTCCGGGCTATGGCTACACCTTC,CASSFVPPGYGYTF
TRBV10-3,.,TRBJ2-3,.,TGTGCCATCAGTGATACGGGACAACGCACAGATACGCAGTATTTT,CAISDTGQRTDTQYF
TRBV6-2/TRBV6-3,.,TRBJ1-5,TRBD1,TGTGCCAGCAGTTATCGGGACAGACCGAATCAGCCCCAGCATTTT,CASSYRDRPNQPQHF
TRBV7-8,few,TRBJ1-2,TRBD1,TGTGCCAGCAGCTTGGACAGGGACCATGGCTACACCTTC,CASSLDRDHGYTF
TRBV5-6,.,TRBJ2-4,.,TGTGCCAGCAGCTTGGTATCAGGGGCGGACATTCAGTACTTC,CASSLVSGADIQYF
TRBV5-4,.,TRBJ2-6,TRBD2,TGTGCCAGCAGCTTTGGCGGGGGATCGTCTGGGGCCAACGTCCTGACTTTC,CASSFGGGSSGANVLTF
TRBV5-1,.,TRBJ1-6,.,TGCGCCAGCAGCTTGACCAGCGGCTATAATTCACCCCTCCACTTT,CASSLTSGYNSPLHF
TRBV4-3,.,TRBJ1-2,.,TGCGCCAGCAGCCGAGACGCGGCAGTCTATGGCTACACCTTC,CASSRDAAVYGYTF
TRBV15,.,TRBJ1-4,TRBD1,TGTGCCACCAGCCAGGGGGATGAAAAACTGTTTTTT,CATSQGDEKLFF
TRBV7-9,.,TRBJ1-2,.,TGTGCCAGCAGCGGGGTGGGTGCAAACTATGGCTACACCTTC,CASSGVGANYGYTF
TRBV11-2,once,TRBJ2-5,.,TGTGCCAGCAGCCAAGGCGGCGGAAACCAAGAGACCCAGTACTTC,CASSQGGGNQETQYF
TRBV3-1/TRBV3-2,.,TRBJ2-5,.,TGTGCCAGCAGCCAAGTCCGTGAGGAGACCCAGTACTTC,CASSQVREETQYF
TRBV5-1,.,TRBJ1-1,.,TGCGCCAGCAGCCGGAAACAGGGAGGTATTTCTGGGAACACTGAAGCTTTCTTT,CASSRKQGGISGNTEAFF
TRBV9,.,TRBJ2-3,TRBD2,TGTGCCAGCAGCGTAGTCCAGCGGGGGGGCCGGGGCACAGATACGCAGTATTTT,CASSVVQRGGRGTDTQYF
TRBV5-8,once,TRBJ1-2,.,TGTGCCAGCAGCTTGGGTGGGGGCTACACCTTC,CASSLGGGYTF
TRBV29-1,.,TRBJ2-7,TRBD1,TGCAGCGTAAGACAGGGGACCTCTCCCGAGCAGTACTTC,CSVRQGTSPEQYF
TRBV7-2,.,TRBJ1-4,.,TGTGCCAGCAGTTCCCGCCTTGCAACTAATGAAAAACTGTTTTTT,CASSSRLATNEKLFF
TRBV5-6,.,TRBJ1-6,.,TGTGCCAGCAGCTTGGCCGGCCTGGGGAGGTCACCCCTCCACTTT,CASSLAGLGRSPLHF
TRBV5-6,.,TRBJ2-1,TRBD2,TGTGCCAGCAGCTTCTCGGGACTAGGTTCCAATGAGCAGTTCTTC,CASSFSGLGSNEQFF
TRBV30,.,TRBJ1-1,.,TGTGCCTGGAGTAGGGGGGCGAACACTGAAGCTTTCTTT,CAWSRGANTEAFF
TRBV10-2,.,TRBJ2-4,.,TGCGCCAGCAGTGAGTTGGGGGAGTCGGGCAAAAACATTCAGTACTTC,CASSELGESGKNIQYF
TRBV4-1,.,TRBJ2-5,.,TGCGCCAGCAGCCAAGATGGCCTCAGAGAGACCCAGTACTTC,CASSQDGLRETQYF
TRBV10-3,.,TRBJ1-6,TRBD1,TGTGCCATCAGGGCGGGACAGAATAATTCACCCCTCCACTTT,CAIRAGQNNSPLHF
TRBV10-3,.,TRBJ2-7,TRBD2,TGTGCCATCAGTGCGGGCCGGACTAGCGGGAGCGGCGAGCAGTACTTC,CAISAGRTSGSGEQYF